This entry lists 2 T cell receptor beta chains sequenced from one sample in a study of T cell repertoires in cytomegalovirus infection. Antigens of these TCRs are unknown. In TCRdb, the reads were re-called with MiXCR into one record per CDR3 protein. The repertoire holds over 45,000 distinct CDR3 sequences, with roughly 20% as singletons. The specimen comprised CD8+ T cells from cultured PBMCs, sampled from culture after CMV antigen stimulation. The receptors were sampled from a human donor in good health (CMV status not recorded). Some clones in this sample may be carry-over from other donors' samples.

This clonotype was seen ten or more times. The V and J genes are TRBV11-1 and TRBJ2-7, with D maybe TRBD1 (5 bases). The CDR3 loop spans 13 amino acids. Germline V gene lookup returns CDR1 SGHAT and CDR2 FQDESV (reference sequence). Between the trimmed V and J ends, which lost 4 bases and 4 bases, there was a span of 11 bases. CDR3 in DNA: TGTGCCAGCAGCTCCTCTGACAGTTACGAGCAGTACTTC. It translates to CASSSSDSYEQYF. Full variable domain (rest looked up from reference TRBV11-1 and TRBJ2-7): EAEVAQSPRYKITEKSQAVAFWCDPISGHATLYWYRQILGQGPELLVQFQDESVVDDSQLPKDRFSAERLKGVDSTLKIQPAELGDSAMYLCASSSSDSYEQYFGPGTRLTVT.

This chain uses TRBV4-1 with TRBJ2-2; 8 bases agree with TRBD1. The CDR3 extends over 15 amino acids. V lost 1 base and J lost 9; bases outside the gene matches: 7. Germline loops: CDR1 MGHRA, CDR2 YSYEKL. CDR3 nucleotides: TGCGCCAGCAGCCAAGTTCAGGGGGCCCGTAGGGAGCTGTTTTTT. Its protein product is CASSQVQGARRELFF.